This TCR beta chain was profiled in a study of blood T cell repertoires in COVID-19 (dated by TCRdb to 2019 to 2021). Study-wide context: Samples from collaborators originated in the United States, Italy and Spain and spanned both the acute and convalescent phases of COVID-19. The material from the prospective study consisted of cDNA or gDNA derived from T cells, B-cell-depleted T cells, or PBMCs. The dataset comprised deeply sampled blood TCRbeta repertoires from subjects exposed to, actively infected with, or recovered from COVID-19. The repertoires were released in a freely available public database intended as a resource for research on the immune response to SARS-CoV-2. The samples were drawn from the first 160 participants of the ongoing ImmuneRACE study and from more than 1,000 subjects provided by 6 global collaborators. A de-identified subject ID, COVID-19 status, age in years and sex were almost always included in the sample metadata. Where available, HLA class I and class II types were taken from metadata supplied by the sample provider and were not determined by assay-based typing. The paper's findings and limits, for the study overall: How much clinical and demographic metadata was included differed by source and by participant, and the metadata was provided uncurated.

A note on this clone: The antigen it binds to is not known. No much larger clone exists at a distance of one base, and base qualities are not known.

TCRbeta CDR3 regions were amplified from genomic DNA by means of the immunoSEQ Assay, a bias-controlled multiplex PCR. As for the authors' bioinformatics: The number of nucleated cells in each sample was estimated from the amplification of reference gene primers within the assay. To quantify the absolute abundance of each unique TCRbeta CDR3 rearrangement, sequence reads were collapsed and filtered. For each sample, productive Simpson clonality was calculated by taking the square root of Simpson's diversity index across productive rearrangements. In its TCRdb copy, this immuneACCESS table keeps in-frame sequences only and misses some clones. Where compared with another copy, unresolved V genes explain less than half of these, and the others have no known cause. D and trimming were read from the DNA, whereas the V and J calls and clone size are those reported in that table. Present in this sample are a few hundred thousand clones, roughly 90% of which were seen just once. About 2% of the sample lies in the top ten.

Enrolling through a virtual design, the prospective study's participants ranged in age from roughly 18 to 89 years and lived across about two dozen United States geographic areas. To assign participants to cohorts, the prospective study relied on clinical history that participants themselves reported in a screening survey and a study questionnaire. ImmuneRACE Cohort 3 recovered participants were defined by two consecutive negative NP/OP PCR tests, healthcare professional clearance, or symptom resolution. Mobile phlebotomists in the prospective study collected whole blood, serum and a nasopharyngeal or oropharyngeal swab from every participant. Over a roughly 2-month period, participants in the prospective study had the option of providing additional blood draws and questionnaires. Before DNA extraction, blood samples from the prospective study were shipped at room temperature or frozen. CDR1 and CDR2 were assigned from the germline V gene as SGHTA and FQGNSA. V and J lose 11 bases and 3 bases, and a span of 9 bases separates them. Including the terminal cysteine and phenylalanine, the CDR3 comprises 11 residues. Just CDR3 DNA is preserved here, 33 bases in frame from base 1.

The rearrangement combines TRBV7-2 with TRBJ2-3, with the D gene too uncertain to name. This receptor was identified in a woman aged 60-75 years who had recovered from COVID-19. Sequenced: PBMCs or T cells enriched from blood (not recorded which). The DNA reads TGTGCCGGCCGGGTGACAGATACGCAGTATTTT. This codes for CAGRVTDTQYF.